These T cell receptor beta chains were read from a single sample in a study of blood T cell repertoires in COVID-19. Using immunoSEQ multiplex PCR, the repertoire was profiled, and TCRdb retains in-frame clones only, with some absent. The sample has 390,000 or so clones, about 90% seen once. Sequenced sample: peripheral blood. The receptors shown here come from a woman under 40 with COVID-19, enrolled during active disease. CDR3s include the opening cysteine and the closing phenylalanine or tryptophan.

TRBV9	TRBJ1-1	CASSVGPNTEAFF
TRBV7-2	TRBJ1-5	CASSFGQLSNQPQHF
TRBV7-2	TRBJ1-4	CASSFKGQGDEKLFF
TRBV7-2	TRBJ2-3	CASSSSGSGRITDTQYF
TRBV3-1/TRBV3-2	TRBJ2-4	CASSLGQGGNIQYF
TRBV5-6	TRBJ1-1	CASSFSGVRNTEAFF
TRBV19	TRBJ1-6	CASRVRQEAYNSPLHF
TRBV28	TRBJ1-2	CASRSGLYGYTF
TRBV6-4	TRBJ2-5	CASGGGRALPSAQYF
TRBV11-3	TRBJ2-3	CASSFGGPTDTQYF
TRBV7-9	TRBJ1-3	CASSLAGMGDIYF
TRBV7-9	TRBJ2-2	CASSPPGQTNTGELFF
TRBV7-2	TRBJ2-1	CASSFDLGGRPSYNEQFF